These 5 T cell receptor beta chains were all obtained from the same sample, sequenced in a study of CD8+CD57+ T cells in acquired aplastic anemia. CDR3 and TCR beta VDJ profiling relied on genomic DNA as the template. TCRdb redid the calling of the reads with MiXCR, one entry per CDR3 protein. This table holds around 150,000 distinct CDR3 sequences, less than 60% found once. Patients sequenced had flow cytometry evidence of CD8+CD57+ cell expansion. Material: sorted CD4+, CD8+, or CD8+CD57+ T cells (not recorded which) from PBMCs. The origin of the receptors is a human donor with aplastic anemia.

The rearrangement joins TRBV20-1 to TRBJ2-7; 12 bases align to TRBD2. The CDR3 extends over 15 amino acids. Germline V gene lookup returns CDR1 DFQATT and CDR2 SNEGSKA (reference sequence). The junction had 3 bases not matched to a gene; V was cut back by 1 base and J by 2 bases. CDR3 in DNA: TGCAGTGCTAGAGGTACTAGCGGGGGGACCTACGAGCAGTACTTC. It yields the protein CSARGTSGGTYEQYF.

The rearrangement joins TRBV20-1 to TRBJ2-3; the D call may be TRBD1 or TRBD2 (6 bases each). Germline V gene sequence: CDR1 DFQATT, CDR2 SNEGSKA (reference sequence). This CDR3 region has 15 residues. Between the trimmed V and J ends, which lost 1 base and 5 bases, there was a span of 16 bases. CDR3 nucleotides: TGCAGTGCTAGAGCTTTCACGGGGGACATAGATACGCAGTATTTT. This gives the protein CSARAFTGDIDTQYF.

This clonotype was observed many times. The gene calls are TRBV7-3 and TRBJ2-5; D assignment may be TRBD1 or TRBD2 (7 bases each). This CDR3 has 16 residues. Germline values: CDR1 SGHTA, CDR2 FQGTGA. The V end lost 1 base, the J end lost 5 bases, and 17 bases lay between the germline ends. The CDR3 loop is CASSLRWGQGGETQYF. CDR3 coding DNA: TGTGCCAGCAGCTTAAGATGGGGGCAGGGGGGGGAGACCCAGTACTTC.

Ten or more counts support this clonotype. The chain links TRBV9 to TRBJ2-1; D may match TRBD1 or TRBD2 (5 bases each). CDR1 is SGDLS, CDR2 YYNGEE, per germline. CDR3 size: 12 residues. The V gene lost 3 bases and the J gene lost 6 bases, with 7 bases spanning the gap. The CDR3 loop is CASSGGVNEQFF. CDR3 sequence (DNA): TGTGCCAGCAGCGGAGGGGTCAATGAGCAGTTCTTC. The full variable domain, completed using reference TRBV9 and TRBJ2-1, is DSGVTQTPKHLITATGQRVTLRCSPRSGDLSVYWYQQSLDQGLQFLIQYYNGEERAKGNILERFSAQQFPDLHSELNLSSLELGDSALYFCASSGGVNEQFFGPGTRLTVL.

The genes are TRBV12-3 or TRBV12-4 and TRBJ1-6; D unresolved. With 3 bases removed from V and 7 bases from J, the gap between germline ends came to 7 bases. The CDR3 spans 13 residues. The CDR3 reads CASSLGTNSPLHF. CDR3 nucleotides: TGTGCCAGCAGTTTGGGTACCAATTCACCCCTCCACTTT.